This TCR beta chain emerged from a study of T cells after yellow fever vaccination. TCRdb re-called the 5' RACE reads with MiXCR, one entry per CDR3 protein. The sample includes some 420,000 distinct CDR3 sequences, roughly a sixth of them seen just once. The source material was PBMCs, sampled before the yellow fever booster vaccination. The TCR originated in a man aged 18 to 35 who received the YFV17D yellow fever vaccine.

CDR3 in amino acids: CATSAGTYYTDTQYF. Here the CDR3 DNA reads TGTGCCACCAGCGCCGGGACCTACTACACAGATACGCAGTATTTT. The V and J genes are TRBV15 and TRBJ2-3, with D tentatively TRBD1 or TRBD2 (5 bases each). The CDR3 runs 15 residues. Germline lookup yields CDR1 LNHNV and CDR2 YYDKDF (reference sequence). V was shortened by 5 bases and J by 2 bases, with 14 bases between the two germline ends.